This note documents a single TCR beta chain sequence. This sample was included in a study of identical twins. The CDR3 is 16 amino acids. The germline V gene encodes CDR1 LGHDT and CDR2 YNNKEL (reference sequence). V shed 2 bases and J 4 bases; nucleotides not matched to a gene: 5. TCRdb ran MiXCR on the 5' RACE reads and lists one entry per CDR3 protein. The table lists hundreds of thousands of distinct CDR3 sequences, 10% to 15% of them singletons, with 1.5% to 2% in the top ten. Separately, the same data were catalogued under a study of yellow fever vaccine responses in identical twins.

This clonotype was sampled from a young woman in good health. The specimen sequenced was PBMCs. The rearrangement joins TRBV3-1 to TRBJ2-1, with 10 positions matching TRBD2. In nucleotides, the CDR3 is TGTGCCAGCAGCCAACCTAGCGGGGGCTTATACAATGAGCAGTTCTTC. This sequence encodes CASSQPSGGLYNEQFF.